The rows below give T cell receptor beta chains drawn from one sample of a study of shared clonotypes between healthy human individuals. Profiled with immunoSEQ multiplex PCR; TCRdb holds only in-frame clones, not every one. The table includes approximately 2.5 million clones, approximately 94% detected once. The sample comprised naive CD4+ T cells from PBMCs. The receptor set was obtained from a man between 18 and 29 years old in good health. Some clones in this sample may be carry-over from other donors' samples. Both conserved end residues are part of each CDR3. Fields, in order: clone size, V gene, D gene, J gene, CDR3 DNA, CDR3 protein. The D gene is left open where the match is weak. For some rows the clone size is stated as once, few or many, or as a class when expanded; others skip it.

clone_size: NA; v_call: TRBV5-1; d_call: NA; j_call: TRBJ1-1; cdr3_nt: TGCGCCAGCAGCTTGGGGGCGGCTATGAACACTGAAGCTTTCTTT; cdr3_aa: CASSLGAAMNTEAFF
clone_size: NA; v_call: TRBV5-6; d_call: TRBD2; j_call: TRBJ2-1; cdr3_nt: TGTGCCAGCAGCTTAAAGGAGGGAGGGTGGAACAATGAGCAGTTCTTC; cdr3_aa: CASSLKEGGWNNEQFF
clone_size: once; v_call: TRBV7-2; d_call: NA; j_call: TRBJ2-3; cdr3_nt: TGTGCCAGCAGCCCTGCTGGCACAGATACGCAGTATTTT; cdr3_aa: CASSPAGTDTQYF
clone_size: NA; v_call: TRBV5-1; d_call: NA; j_call: TRBJ2-7; cdr3_nt: TGCGCCAGCAGCTTGGCGGTACGATACGAGCAGTACTTC; cdr3_aa: CASSLAVRYEQYF
clone_size: NA; v_call: TRBV30; d_call: NA; j_call: TRBJ2-1; cdr3_nt: TGTGCCGGAGCGAGGAGGCATGAGCAGTTCTTC; cdr3_aa: CAGARRHEQFF
clone_size: NA; v_call: TRBV29-1; d_call: TRBD1; j_call: TRBJ2-7; cdr3_nt: TGCAGCGTTGAGGGGGCTGGGACAGGGGCCTACGAGCAGTACTTC; cdr3_aa: CSVEGAGTGAYEQYF
clone_size: NA; v_call: TRBV5-1; d_call: TRBD2; j_call: TRBJ2-3; cdr3_nt: TGCGCCAGCAGCAGGACTAGCGGGAGTTCCACAGATACGCAGTATTTT; cdr3_aa: CASSRTSGSSTDTQYF
clone_size: once; v_call: TRBV7-2; d_call: NA; j_call: TRBJ2-1; cdr3_nt: TGTGCCAGCAGCCCCAGGCTGGGGACAAAGCAGTTCTTC; cdr3_aa: CASSPRLGTKQFF
clone_size: NA; v_call: TRBV5-8; d_call: NA; j_call: TRBJ1-3; cdr3_nt: TGTGCCAGCAGCTTGGGACCTATAGGAGGAAACACCATATATTTT; cdr3_aa: CASSLGPIGGNTIYF
clone_size: NA; v_call: TRBV18; d_call: TRBD2; j_call: TRBJ2-5; cdr3_nt: TGTGCCAGCTCACCGTCACTAGCGGGAGGGCCTGAGGAGACCCAGTACTTC; cdr3_aa: CASSPSLAGGPEETQYF
clone_size: once; v_call: TRBV6-1; d_call: NA; j_call: TRBJ2-7; cdr3_nt: TGTGCCAGCAGATCATATACACAAAGCTCCTACGAGCAGTACTTC; cdr3_aa: CASRSYTQSSYEQYF
clone_size: NA; v_call: TRBV28; d_call: NA; j_call: TRBJ1-4; cdr3_nt: TGTGCCAGCAGTTTATCCGAAAAACTGTTTTTT; cdr3_aa: CASSLSEKLFF
clone_size: NA; v_call: TRBV19; d_call: TRBD1; j_call: TRBJ1-5; cdr3_nt: TGTGCCAGCGTAGGGGACAGGGGATCTAGCAATCAGCCCCAGCATTTT; cdr3_aa: CASVGDRGSSNQPQHF
clone_size: once; v_call: TRBV6-5; d_call: NA; j_call: TRBJ2-1; cdr3_nt: TGTGCCAGCAACGCTCGGGACACTGAGCAGTTCTTC; cdr3_aa: CASNARDTEQFF
clone_size: NA; v_call: TRBV19; d_call: TRBD1; j_call: TRBJ1-2; cdr3_nt: TGTGCCAGTAAACCAACAGGGGAATTCTATGGCTACACCTTC; cdr3_aa: CASKPTGEFYGYTF
clone_size: NA; v_call: TRBV27; d_call: TRBD2; j_call: TRBJ2-3; cdr3_nt: TGTGCCAGCAGTTTATCTCTAGCGGGAGGGTTGGATACGCAGTATTTT; cdr3_aa: CASSLSLAGGLDTQYF
clone_size: NA; v_call: TRBV29-1; d_call: NA; j_call: TRBJ1-5; cdr3_nt: TGCAGCGTGGCTTGGACAGATAGCAATCAGCCCCAGCATTTT; cdr3_aa: CSVAWTDSNQPQHF
clone_size: NA; v_call: TRBV5-1; d_call: NA; j_call: TRBJ1-5; cdr3_nt: TGCGCCAGCAGTTACGGGGGAGACAATCAGCCCCAGCATTTT; cdr3_aa: CASSYGGDNQPQHF
clone_size: NA; v_call: TRBV29-1; d_call: TRBD2; j_call: TRBJ2-1; cdr3_nt: TGCAGCGTTGAGGGGCTAGCGGACAATGAGCAGTTCTTC; cdr3_aa: CSVEGLADNEQFF
clone_size: NA; v_call: TRBV5-4; d_call: NA; j_call: TRBJ1-2; cdr3_nt: TGTGCCAGCAGCTCGAAACCAGGGAATGGCTACACCTTC; cdr3_aa: CASSSKPGNGYTF
clone_size: NA; v_call: TRBV4-1; d_call: NA; j_call: TRBJ2-7; cdr3_nt: TGCGCCAGCAGCCAAGCACAGAGGGGGGGCGAGCAGTACTTC; cdr3_aa: CASSQAQRGGEQYF
clone_size: NA; v_call: TRBV6-1; d_call: TRBD1; j_call: TRBJ2-3; cdr3_nt: TGTGCCAGCATTAAGGGGGACAGGGACACAGATACGCAGTATTTT; cdr3_aa: CASIKGDRDTDTQYF
clone_size: NA; v_call: TRBV20-1; d_call: NA; j_call: TRBJ2-3; cdr3_nt: TGCAGTGCTCCGGGCACAGATACGCAGTATTTT; cdr3_aa: CSAPGTDTQYF
clone_size: NA; v_call: TRBV28; d_call: NA; j_call: TRBJ2-7; cdr3_nt: TGTGCCAGCAGGTCGGGGGATCAGGTCTACGAGCAGTACTTC; cdr3_aa: CASRSGDQVYEQYF
clone_size: NA; v_call: TRBV6-4; d_call: NA; j_call: TRBJ2-4; cdr3_nt: TGTGCCAGCAGTGACCCAGCCAAAAACATTCAGTACTTC; cdr3_aa: CASSDPAKNIQYF
clone_size: once; v_call: TRBV6-6; d_call: TRBD2; j_call: TRBJ2-3; cdr3_nt: TGTGCCAGCAGCCCCGACGGGAGGGCCCGCACAGATACGCAGTATTTT; cdr3_aa: CASSPDGRARTDTQYF
clone_size: NA; v_call: TRBV6-6; d_call: NA; j_call: TRBJ1-6; cdr3_nt: TGTGCCAGCAGTTACTCGTTTTTAAGCTCGAATTCACCCCTCCACTTT; cdr3_aa: CASSYSFLSSNSPLHF
clone_size: NA; v_call: TRBV15; d_call: TRBD2; j_call: TRBJ2-5; cdr3_nt: TGTGCCACCAGCAGAGATACTAGCGGGAGGTCCCGGCCCCAAGAGACCCAGTACTTC; cdr3_aa: CATSRDTSGRSRPQETQYF
clone_size: once; v_call: TRBV4-3; d_call: NA; j_call: TRBJ2-1; cdr3_nt: TGCGCCAGCAGCCAAGATCCCAAAAACAATGAGCAGTTCTTC; cdr3_aa: CASSQDPKNNEQFF
clone_size: NA; v_call: TRBV7-2; d_call: NA; j_call: TRBJ1-5; cdr3_nt: TGTGCCAGCAGCTTCGCCCCCGATCAGCCCCAGCATTTT; cdr3_aa: CASSFAPDQPQHF
clone_size: NA; v_call: TRBV5-4; d_call: NA; j_call: TRBJ1-1; cdr3_nt: TGTGCCAGCAGCTCCGCTACTATGGGGGCGAACACTGAAGCTTTCTTT; cdr3_aa: CASSSATMGANTEAFF
clone_size: NA; v_call: TRBV28; d_call: NA; j_call: TRBJ1-6; cdr3_nt: TGTGCCAGCAGTTTAACGAGTAATTCACCCCTCCACTTT; cdr3_aa: CASSLTSNSPLHF
clone_size: NA; v_call: TRBV28; d_call: TRBD2; j_call: TRBJ2-7; cdr3_nt: TGTGCCAGCACCCACCGGACTAGCGGGAGCTACGAGCAGTACTTC; cdr3_aa: CASTHRTSGSYEQYF
clone_size: NA; v_call: TRBV5-4; d_call: NA; j_call: TRBJ2-7; cdr3_nt: TGTGCCAGCAGCTTGGGTAGAAACTCCTACGAGCAGTACTTC; cdr3_aa: CASSLGRNSYEQYF
clone_size: once; v_call: TRBV2; d_call: TRBD1; j_call: TRBJ1-1; cdr3_nt: TGTGCCAGCATCAGAGACAGGGGGGGACTCACTGAAGCTTTCTTT; cdr3_aa: CASIRDRGGLTEAFF
clone_size: NA; v_call: TRBV28; d_call: TRBD1; j_call: TRBJ1-5; cdr3_nt: TGTGCCAGCAGTTTCTCTTCCTGGACAGGGTTTGTAGACTATAGCAATCAGCCCCAGCATTTT; cdr3_aa: CASSFSSWTGFVDYSNQPQHF
clone_size: once; v_call: TRBV6-5; d_call: NA; j_call: TRBJ1-1; cdr3_nt: TGTGCCAGCAGAAGGACTTGGGGCAACACTGAAGCTTTCTTT; cdr3_aa: CASRRTWGNTEAFF
clone_size: NA; v_call: TRBV5-1; d_call: TRBD1; j_call: TRBJ2-2; cdr3_nt: TGCGCCAGCAGCCGGGACAGGTCGAACACCGGGGAGCTGTTTTTT; cdr3_aa: CASSRDRSNTGELFF
clone_size: NA; v_call: TRBV2; d_call: TRBD2; j_call: TRBJ2-2; cdr3_nt: TGTGCCAGCTGGGGGACTAGCGGAAAAAGGTCGCCGGGGGAGCTGTTTTTT; cdr3_aa: CASWGTSGKRSPGELFF
clone_size: NA; v_call: TRBV5-4; d_call: NA; j_call: TRBJ1-1; cdr3_nt: TGTGCCAGCAGCCGTGAGGGAAGGACCCCGAACACTGAAGCTTTCTTT; cdr3_aa: CASSREGRTPNTEAFF
clone_size: NA; v_call: TRBV18; d_call: NA; j_call: TRBJ1-5; cdr3_nt: TGTGCCAGCTCACCGAACCCAGATCAGCCCCAGCATTTT; cdr3_aa: CASSPNPDQPQHF
clone_size: NA; v_call: TRBV7-2; d_call: NA; j_call: TRBJ2-7; cdr3_nt: TGTGCCAGCACCCCGGACAGCCCAAGCGGAGAGCAGTACTTC; cdr3_aa: CASTPDSPSGEQYF
clone_size: NA; v_call: TRBV5-1; d_call: NA; j_call: TRBJ2-4; cdr3_nt: TGCGCCAGCAAGGAGGTCGGGCTACACAAAAACATTCAGTACTTC; cdr3_aa: CASKEVGLHKNIQYF
clone_size: NA; v_call: TRBV19; d_call: NA; j_call: TRBJ1-5; cdr3_nt: TGTGCCAGTAGTCCGAGGAATCAGCCCCAGCATTTT; cdr3_aa: CASSPRNQPQHF
clone_size: NA; v_call: TRBV7-9; d_call: NA; j_call: TRBJ1-1; cdr3_nt: TGTGCCAGCAGCCCTGCCAGCTGGCACACTGAAGCTTTCTTT; cdr3_aa: CASSPASWHTEAFF
clone_size: NA; v_call: TRBV9; d_call: NA; j_call: TRBJ1-2; cdr3_nt: TGTGCCAGCAGCGTAGCCGGGCAGTCCTATGGCTACACCTTC; cdr3_aa: CASSVAGQSYGYTF